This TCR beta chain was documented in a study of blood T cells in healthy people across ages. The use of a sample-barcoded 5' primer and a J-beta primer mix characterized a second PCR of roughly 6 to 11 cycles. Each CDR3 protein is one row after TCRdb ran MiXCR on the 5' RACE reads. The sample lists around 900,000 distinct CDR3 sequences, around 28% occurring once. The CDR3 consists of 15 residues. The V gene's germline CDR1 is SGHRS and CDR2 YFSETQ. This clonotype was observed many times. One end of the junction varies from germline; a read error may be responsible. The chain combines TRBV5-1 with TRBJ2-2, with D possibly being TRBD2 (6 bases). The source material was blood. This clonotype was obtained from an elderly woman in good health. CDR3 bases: TGTGCCAGCAGTTTGGCCGGGGGAGAGACCGGGGAGCTGTTTTTT. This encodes CASSLAGGETGELFF.